The 30 T cell receptor beta chains reported below all come from one sample, sequenced in a study of shared clonotypes between healthy human individuals. The naive CD8 subset, CD45RO-negative cells positively selected for CCR7, excluded terminally differentiated effector memory CD45RA+ cells. Using immunoSEQ multiplex PCR, the repertoire was profiled, and TCRdb retains in-frame clones only, with some absent. The profile covers approximately 2,000,000 clones, with about 94% appearing a single time and 1.5% to 2% taken by the ten largest. The sequencing input was naive CD8+ T cells from PBMCs. These receptors originate from a man younger than 35 in good health. Some clones in this sample may be carry-over from other donors' samples.

This clone was recorded once. This rearrangement joins TRBV7-9 to TRBJ1-1, with 7 bases that match TRBD1. With 5 bases clipped from V and 4 bases from J, the junction kept 7 bases outside the gene matches. The length of the CDR3 is 14 residues. Germline V gives CDR1 SEHNR, CDR2 FQNEAQ (reference sequence). CDR3 region: CASSPQGGFTEAFF. In DNA form, the CDR3 reads TGTGCCAGCAGCCCCCAGGGGGGGTTCACTGAAGCTTTCTTT. The complete variable domain, with remaining parts taken from reference TRBV7-9 and TRBJ1-1, reads DTGVSQNPRHKITKRGQNVTFRCDPISEHNRLYWYRQTLGQGPEFLTYFQNEAQLEKSRLLSDRFSAERPKGSFSTLEIQRTEQGDSAMYLCASSPQGGFTEAFFGQGTRLTVV.

The rearrangement links TRBV21-1 to TRBJ1-5. TRBV21-1 is shown as a pseudogene. The CDR3 has 13 amino acids. CDR3 in amino acids: CASSKGYNQPQHF. CDR3 DNA sequence: TGTGCCAGCAGCAAAGGCTACAATCAGCCCCAGCATTTT.

CDR3 residues: CASSSPGQGVQETQYF. The CDR3, as DNA: TGCGCCAGCAGCTCACCGGGACAGGGTGTACAAGAGACCCAGTACTTC. The J gene is TRBJ2-5, the V gene TRBV5-1; TRBD1 matches at 9 bases. The CDR3 extends over 16 amino acids. Germline V gene lookup returns CDR1 SGHRS and CDR2 YFSETQ. Trimming took 3 bases from V and 2 from J; bases not matched to a gene: 8.

This clone was recorded once. The chain joins TRBV5-1 to TRBJ2-7, with 9 bases lining up with TRBD1. This CDR3 spans 15 amino acids. Germline CDR1 is SGHRS and CDR2 is YFSETQ. The ends lost 5 bases at V and 6 bases at J; junction bases unmatched: 12. The CDR3 DNA follows: TGCGCCAGCAGTAGTTGGACAGGGGTGGATGTCGAGCAGTACTTC. Translated: CASSSWTGVDVEQYF.

This clone is a singleton in its sample. The chain combines TRBV4-1 with TRBJ2-4; perhaps D is TRBD1 or TRBD2 (5 bases each). CDR3 length equals 15 residues. CDR1 and CDR2 (germline): MGHRA, YSYEKL. The V and J ends lost 1 base and 7 bases respectively, with 14 bases between them. This CDR3 reads CASSQVHAEGNIQYF. The CDR3 DNA reads as TGCGCCAGCAGCCAAGTTCATGCCGAGGGGAACATTCAGTACTTC.

J is TRBJ2-7 and V is TRBV11-2; TRBD2 agrees at 16 bases. This CDR3 is built from 17 residues. CDR1 and CDR2 from the germline V gene are SGHAT and FQNNGV. After removal of 4 bases from V and 6 bases from J, the junction contained 9 bases not matched to a gene. The CDR3 DNA reads TGTGCCAGCAGCTCCGGGACTAGCGGGAGGGCCCCTTTCGAGCAGTACTTC. Protein product: CASSSGTSGRAPFEQYF.

This clone was found once. J is TRBJ2-1 and V is TRBV5-6; D is undetermined. The length of the CDR3 is 16 residues. The germline CDR1 and CDR2 sequences are SGHDT and YYEEEE. V was pared by 2 bases and J by 1 base, with 13 bases between. Written as DNA, the CDR3 is TGTGCCAGCAGCTTTATCAAGGGAAGGTCCTACAATGAGCAGTTCTTC. This codes for CASSFIKGRSYNEQFF. Filled out from reference TRBV5-6 and TRBJ2-1, the complete variable domain reads DAGVTQSPTHLIKTRGQQVTLRCSPKSGHDTVSWYQQALGQGPQFIFQYYEEEERQRGNFPDRFSGHQFPNYSSELNVNALLLGDSALYLCASSFIKGRSYNEQFFGPGTRLTVL.

This clone occurred once. The V and J genes are TRBV29-1 and TRBJ2-1; D remains ambiguous. Trimming took off 7 bases at V and 0 bases at J, with 13 bases between the two ends. Per germline, CDR1 SQVTM and CDR2 ANQGSEA. The CDR3 sequence is 14 residues long. The CDR3 DNA is TGCAGCGCCATTTGGGCTAGCTCCTACAATGAGCAGTTCTTC. Its protein is CSAIWASSYNEQFF.

Comment on this clone: Additional DNA sequences in this sample encode the identical CDR3. The chain couples TRBV28 to TRBJ2-7; 12 nucleotides agree with TRBD2. This CDR3 comprises 15 residues. Germline V lookup: CDR1 MDHEN, CDR2 SYDVKM. Losses at the gene ends were 5 bases for V and 4 bases for J; bases not matched to a gene: 6. CDR3 DNA: TGTGCCAGCAGTCCCCTAGCGGGAGGGCCTTACGAGCAGTACTTC. Protein sequence: CASSPLAGGPYEQYF.

V gene TRBV7-6 combines with J gene TRBJ2-7, with 10 positions matching TRBD1. The trim removed 4 bases at V and 6 bases at J, leaving 6 bases unmatched. The CDR3 length is 14 residues. Germline V lookup: CDR1 SGHVS, CDR2 FNYEAQ. CDR3 coding DNA: TGTGCCAGCAGCTCAGGGGACAGGGGTGTCGAGCAGTACTTC. It encodes CASSSGDRGVEQYF.

This sequence joins TRBV5-4 and TRBJ2-7; the D gene is possibly TRBD2 (6 bases). V was pared by 4 bases and J by 5 bases, with 19 bases between. The germline CDR1 and CDR2 sequences are SGHNT and YYREEE (reference sequence). The CDR3 loop spans 15 amino acids. DNA for the CDR3: TGTGCCAGCAGCCTTTCTGGAGGGAGTCTCGACGAGCAGTACTTC. Amino acids: CASSLSGGSLDEQYF.

The chain joins TRBV4-3 to TRBJ1-1; 7 nucleotides line up with TRBD1. V gave up 6 bases and J gave up 8 bases; unmatched junction bases: 9. Per germline, CDR1 LGHNA and CDR2 YSLEER. This CDR3 is built from 13 residues. The CDR3 region is CASSVPGTAEAFF. The CDR3 DNA sequence: TGCGCCAGCAGTGTCCCCGGGACAGCCGAAGCTTTCTTT.

The CDR3 bases are TGCAGCGCCGGATCTCGCGGGGGATCCTACAATGAGCAGTTCTTC. This gives the protein CSAGSRGGSYNEQFF. The rearrangement joins TRBV29-1 to TRBJ2-1; TRBD2 aligns across 7 bases. Trimming removed 7 bases from V and 1 base from J; junction bases left unmatched: 10. Germline CDR1 SQVTM, CDR2 ANQGSEA. The CDR3 runs to 15 residues.

The J gene is TRBJ1-1, the V gene TRBV7-2; D not resolved. The CDR3 consists of 12 residues. V was cut by 3 bases and J by 5 bases, with 7 bases left in between. The germline V gene encodes CDR1 SGHTA and CDR2 FQGNSA. CDR3 region: CASSFGRTEAFF. The CDR3 nucleotides read TGTGCCAGCAGCTTTGGGAGGACTGAAGCTTTCTTT. Using reference TRBV7-2 and TRBJ1-1 for the parts outside the CDR3, the full variable domain is GAGVSQSPSNKVTEKGKDVELRCDPISGHTALYWYRQSLGQGLEFLIYFQGNSAPDKSGLPSDRFSAERTGGSVSTLTIQRTQQEDSAVYLCASSFGRTEAFFGQGTRLTVV.

The J gene is TRBJ2-1, the V gene TRBV7-9, with D possibly TRBD2 on 5 matching bases. The CDR3 contains 15 residues. Germline lookup yields CDR1 SEHNR and CDR2 FQNEAQ (reference sequence). The V end lost 5 bases, the J end lost 8 bases, and 19 bases lay between the germline ends. The CDR3, as DNA: TGTGCCAGCAGCCATCGAGCGGCCCCCCTCGATGAGCAGTTCTTC. It translates to CASSHRAAPLDEQFF.

The V call is TRBV6-5, the J call TRBJ2-1; D remains unclear. The CDR3 has 15 residues. Trimming stripped 6 bases from V and 0 bases from J, with 12 bases between. Germline-derived CDR1 and CDR2 are MNHEY and SVGAGI. CDR3 nucleotides: TGTGCCAGCAGCCCCGGTCCTAGCTCCTACAATGAGCAGTTCTTC. It codes for CASSPGPSSYNEQFF.

As regards this clone: Other DNA sequences in this specimen translate into the identical CDR3. The rearrangement uses TRBV5-6 and TRBJ2-7; D is undetermined. V lost 0 bases and J lost 0, with 4 bases in between. This CDR3 has 13 amino acids. Per the germline V gene, CDR1 is SGHDT and CDR2 is YYEEEE. For the CDR3, the DNA is TGTGCCAGCAGCTTGGCTAGCTCCTACGAGCAGTACTTC. Translation: CASSLASSYEQYF.

V is TRBV29-1 and J is TRBJ1-4; no clear D. Germline values: CDR1 SQVTM, CDR2 ANQGSEA. Between the trimmed V and J ends, which lost 5 bases and 8 bases, there was a span of 12 bases. The CDR3 extends over 12 amino acids. The CDR3 DNA sequence: TGCAGCGTTTGGGGTGCGGAAGAAAAACTGTTTTTT. As protein: CSVWGAEEKLFF.

The V gene is TRBV5-6, the J gene TRBJ2-3; TRBD2 agrees at 7 bases. The CDR3 totals 17 residues. Germline V gene lookup returns CDR1 SGHDT and CDR2 YYEEEE. Trimming took 0 bases from V and 3 from J; bases not matched to a gene: 10. The CDR3 region has the DNA TGTGCCAGCAGCTTGGCTGGGCAGCGGGGTGGAACAGATACGCAGTATTTT. Translated, it gives CASSLAGQRGGTDTQYF. Together with reference TRBV5-6 and TRBJ2-3, the CDR3 gives the full variable domain: DAGVTQSPTHLIKTRGQQVTLRCSPKSGHDTVSWYQQALGQGPQFIFQYYEEEERQRGNFPDRFSGHQFPNYSSELNVNALLLGDSALYLCASSLAGQRGGTDTQYFGPGTRLTVL.

The rearrangement links TRBV18 to TRBJ1-5; 8 bases are shared with TRBD1. The CDR3 loop spans 16 amino acids. V gave up 2 bases and J gave up 4 bases; unmatched junction bases: 7. In germline, CDR1 is KGHSH, CDR2 LQKENI. CDR3 nucleotide sequence: TGTGCCAGCTCACCAGCAGGACAGGGACGTAATCAGCCCCAGCATTTT. Translation: CASSPAGQGRNQPQHF.

The DNA for the CDR3 is TGTGCCAGCAGCATCACTAGTGATAGCGAGCAGTACTTC. Residues: CASSITSDSEQYF. The chain employs TRBV11-2 and TRBJ2-7, with D possibly matching TRBD2 (5 bases). Trimming removed 5 bases at V and 6 bases at J, with 14 bases between. Germline lookup yields CDR1 SGHAT and CDR2 FQNNGV. This CDR3 comprises 13 residues.

Comments on this clone: The identical CDR3 is also encoded by other nucleotide sequences in the sample. This chain uses TRBV28 with TRBJ2-7; weak D call: TRBD2 (7 bases). CDR3 length equals 13 residues. Deletions cut 3 bases from V and 2 bases from J, with 8 bases between. Germline assignment: CDR1 MDHEN and CDR2 SYDVKM. CDR3 DNA: TGTGCCAGCAGTTTGGGGGGGCCCTACGAGCAGTACTTC. Translating gives CASSLGGPYEQYF.

This chain joins TRBV2 and TRBJ2-7, with D hard to call. Germline V lookup: CDR1 SNHLY, CDR2 FYNNEI. The CDR3 consists of 13 residues. The V end was cut by 2 bases, the J end by 3 bases, with 8 bases between. The CDR3 nucleotides read TGTGCCAGCAGTGAAAGAGGTATCTACGAGCAGTACTTC. As protein: CASSERGIYEQYF.

V and J are TRBV28 and TRBJ2-2; a possible D gene is TRBD1 (6 bases). Germline CDR1 and CDR2: MDHEN and SYDVKM. The CDR3 runs 15 residues. V was clipped by 6 bases and J by 4 bases, with 15 bases between them. CDR3 sequence: CASRTTGIPTGELFF. For the CDR3, the DNA is TGTGCCAGCAGAACCACAGGGATACCCACCGGGGAGCTGTTTTTT.

The V call is TRBV4-1, the J call TRBJ2-1; a weak D match, TRBD2 (5 bases). Deletions cut 1 base from V and 0 bases from J, with 13 bases between. The CDR3 spans 17 residues. Germline CDR1 reads MGHRA; CDR2 reads YSYEKL. This CDR3 is CASSQARASPSYNEQFF. In nucleotides, the CDR3 is TGCGCCAGCAGCCAAGCTCGGGCTAGCCCCTCCTACAATGAGCAGTTCTTC.

As to this clone: Other DNA sequences in this specimen translate into the identical CDR3. The chain combines TRBV9 with TRBJ1-1, with no clear D. Trimming took off 0 bases at V and 3 bases at J, with 9 bases between the two ends. CDR3 length equals 14 residues. Germline V gene sequence: CDR1 SGDLS, CDR2 YYNGEE. CDR3 in DNA: TGTGCCAGCAGCGTAGGAGGGTCCGACACTGAAGCTTTCTTT. This sequence encodes CASSVGGSDTEAFF.

The rearrangement uses TRBV5-1 and TRBJ2-7, with D possibly TRBD2 on 6 matching bases. The ends were cut back, 2 bases at V and 1 base at J, with 13 bases in the middle. This CDR3 is 15 amino acids long. Looked up from germline, CDR1 is SGHRS and CDR2 is YFSETQ. CDR3 sequence (DNA): TGCGCCAGCAGCTTTGAGGGAGGCCGTTCCTACGAGCAGTACTTC. Its translation: CASSFEGGRSYEQYF.

The chain employs TRBV5-1 and TRBJ1-1; D not resolved. The CDR3 extends over 14 amino acids. CDR1 SGHRS and CDR2 YFSETQ come from the germline V gene. The ends were cut back, 1 base at V and 4 bases at J, with 11 bases in the middle. The CDR3 DNA reads as TGCGCCAGCAGCTTGACGGGATCGGGCACTGAAGCTTTCTTT. This sequence encodes CASSLTGSGTEAFF.

The CDR3 bases are TGCGCCAGCAGCCAAGAGGTGGTGCCCTTTTCCTACGAGCAGTACTTC. Its translation is CASSQEVVPFSYEQYF. This chain links TRBV4-1 with TRBJ2-7; D is uncertain. The CDR3 is 16 amino acids. Trimming shortened V by 0 bases and J by 1 base, and 13 bases separated the two germline ends. The germline V gene has CDR1 MGHRA and CDR2 YSYEKL.

This clone came up a few times. The genes are TRBV27 and TRBJ1-5; 7 positions match TRBD1. The CDR3 covers 14 residues. CDR1 is MNHEY and CDR2 is SMNVEV in the germline V gene (reference sequence). With 6 bases clipped from V and 3 bases from J, the junction kept 5 bases outside the gene matches. The CDR3 sequence is CASRPTGLNQPQHF. The CDR3 DNA follows: TGTGCCAGCAGACCGACAGGGCTCAATCAGCCCCAGCATTTT.